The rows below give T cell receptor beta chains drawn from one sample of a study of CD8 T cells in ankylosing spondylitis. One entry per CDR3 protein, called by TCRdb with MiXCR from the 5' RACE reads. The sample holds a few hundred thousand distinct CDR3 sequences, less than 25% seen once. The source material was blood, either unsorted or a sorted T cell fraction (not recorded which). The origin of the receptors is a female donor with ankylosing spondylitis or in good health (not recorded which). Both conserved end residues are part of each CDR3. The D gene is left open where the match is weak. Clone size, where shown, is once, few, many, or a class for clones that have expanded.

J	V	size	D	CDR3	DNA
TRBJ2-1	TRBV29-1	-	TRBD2	CSVGAGLQFF	TGCAGCGTTGGAGCGGGACTACAGTTCTTC
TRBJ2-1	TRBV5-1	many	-	CASSLAPGAPNEQFF	TGCGCCAGCAGCTTGGCCCCGGGGGCACCCAATGAGCAGTTCTTC
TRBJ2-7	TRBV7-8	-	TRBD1	CASSSGTGTSYEQYF	TGTGCCAGCAGCTCCGGGACAGGGACCTCCTACGAGCAGTACTTC
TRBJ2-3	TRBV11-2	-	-	CASSLTGGSTDTQYF	TGTGCCAGCAGCTTAACGGGCGGGAGCACAGATACGCAGTATTTT
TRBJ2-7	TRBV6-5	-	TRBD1	CASSSQRDRPSYEQYF	TGTGCCAGCAGTTCCCAAAGGGACAGGCCTTCCTACGAGCAGTACTTC
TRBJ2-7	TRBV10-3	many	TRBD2	CAINSAGGYEQYF	TGTGCCATCAACTCGGCGGGAGGGTACGAGCAGTACTTC
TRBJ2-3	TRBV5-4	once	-	CASSLEASWQYF	TGTGCCAGCAGCTTGGAGGCTAGTTGGCAGTATTTT
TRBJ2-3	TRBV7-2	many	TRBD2	CASSLGLAGRDTQYF	TGTGCCAGCAGCTTAGGACTAGCGGGAAGAGATACGCAGTATTTT
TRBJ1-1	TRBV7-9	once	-	CLWGSITEAFF	TGTCTGTGGGGAAGTATTACTGAAGCTTTCTTT
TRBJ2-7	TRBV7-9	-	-	CASSLPGTPQYF	TGTGCCAGCAGCTTACCAGGCACACCGCAGTACTTC
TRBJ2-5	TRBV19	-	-	CASSVRGGQETQYF	TGTGCCAGTAGTGTGAGAGGGGGTCAAGAGACCCAGTACTTC
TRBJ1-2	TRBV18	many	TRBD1	CASSPGTETPYTF	TGTGCCAGCTCACCAGGGACAGAGACCCCCTACACCTTC
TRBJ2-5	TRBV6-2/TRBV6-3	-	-	CASGGGRQETQYF	TGTGCCAGCGGTGGGGGACGCCAAGAGACCCAGTACTTC
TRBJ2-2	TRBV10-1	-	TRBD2	CASSEYSGTNTGELFF	TGCGCCAGCAGTGAGTACAGCGGGACCAACACCGGGGAGCTGTTTTTT
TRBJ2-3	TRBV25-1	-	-	CASSPEQRIQGDTQYF	TGTGCCAGCAGTCCCGAACAGCGGATTCAGGGAGATACGCAGTATTTT